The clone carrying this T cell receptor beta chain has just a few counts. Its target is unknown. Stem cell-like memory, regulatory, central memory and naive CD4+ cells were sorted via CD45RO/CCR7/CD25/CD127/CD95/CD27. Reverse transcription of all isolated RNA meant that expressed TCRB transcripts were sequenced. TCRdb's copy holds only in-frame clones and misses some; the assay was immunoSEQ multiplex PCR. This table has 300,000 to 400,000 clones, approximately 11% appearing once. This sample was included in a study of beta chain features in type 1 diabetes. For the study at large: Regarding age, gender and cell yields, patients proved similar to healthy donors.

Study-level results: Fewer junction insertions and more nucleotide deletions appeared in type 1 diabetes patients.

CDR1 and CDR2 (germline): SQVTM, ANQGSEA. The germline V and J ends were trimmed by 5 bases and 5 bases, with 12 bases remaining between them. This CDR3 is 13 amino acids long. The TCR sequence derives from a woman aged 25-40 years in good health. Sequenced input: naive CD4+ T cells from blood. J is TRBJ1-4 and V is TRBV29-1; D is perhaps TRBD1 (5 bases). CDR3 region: CSVTGPYNEKLFF. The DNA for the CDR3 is TGCAGCGTTACAGGTCCCTACAATGAAAAACTGTTTTTT. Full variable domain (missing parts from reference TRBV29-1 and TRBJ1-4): SAVISQKPSRDICQRGTSLTIQCQVDSQVTMMFWYRQQPGQSLTLIATANQGSEATYESGFVIDKFPISRPNLTFSTLTVSNMSPEDSSIYLCSVTGPYNEKLFFGSGTQLSVL.